The clone carrying this TCR beta chain has at least ten counts. The antigen is undetermined. Documented time point: newly diagnosed GD, antithyroid drugs for less than 3 months. Generation of the TCR library employed RNA extracted from PBMCs. Library construction for TCR beta used iRepertoire HTBI primers and Arm-PCR of CDR3 regions. From the multiplex PCR reads, TCRdb called clonotypes with MiXCR, one entry per CDR3 protein. The data show some 410,000 distinct CDR3 sequences, with about 16% seen just once and roughly a tenth held by the top ten. The data originate from a study of regulatory T cells in long-lasting Graves disease. Trimming stripped 6 bases from V and 3 bases from J, with 9 bases between. This CDR3 contains 12 residues. In germline, CDR1 is SGHAT, CDR2 FQNNGV. Regarding the study as a whole: It is possible that accuracy was reduced by the small size of the sample. Persistent patients shared more public clonotypes (roughly 3,000) than newly diagnosed patients (approximately 1,000). Analysis covered peripheral blood alone, not thyroid tissue.

This same sample was also taken into another study, of T cells in Graves' hyperthyroidism and ophthalmopathy.

Sequenced material: peripheral blood mononuclear cells (PBMCs), taken at new diagnosis, from a patient treated with antithyroid drugs. This receptor was identified in a woman aged 25-40 years with Graves disease. The chain employs TRBV11-2 and TRBJ2-7; possibly TRBD1 for D (5 bases). The DNA of the CDR3 is TGTGCCAGCAGGACAGATCTCTACGAGCAGTACTTC. Its protein product is CASRTDLYEQYF.